The 2 T cell receptor beta chains in this list originate from one sample, sequenced in a study of cytomegalovirus exposure and HLA in healthy donors. The PCR made use of 60 Vbeta and 13 Jbeta primers. Measured with immunoSEQ multiplex PCR; TCRdb has only the in-frame clones, and not every one. The sample consists of roughly 130,000 clones, just under 75% of them appearing once. Material for sequencing was PBMCs. These receptors all come from a man aged 35 to 55 in good health and CMV-seropositive.

This clone came up a few times. J is TRBJ2-3 and V is TRBV6-1, with D maybe TRBD1 (6 bases). Germline V gives CDR1 MNHNS, CDR2 SASEGT. The V end was cut by 3 bases, the J end by 0 bases, with 10 bases between. This CDR3 comprises 15 residues. The CDR3 region is CASSDRGLSTDTQYF. CDR3 bases: TGTGCCAGCAGTGACAGGGGCTTAAGCACAGATACGCAGTATTTT.

The rearrangement joins TRBV5-1 to TRBJ2-7; TRBD1 matches 8 bases. With V trimmed by 4 bases and J by 10 bases, 10 bases remained unmatched. The CDR3 has 13 residues. Germline CDR1 and CDR2: SGHRS and YFSETQ. The CDR3 sequence is CASSGQGAYQQYF. Written as DNA, the CDR3 is TGCGCCAGCAGCGGGCAGGGGGCATACCAACAGTACTTC.